These T cell receptor beta chains were read from a single sample in a study of blood T cell repertoires in COVID-19. Data came from immunoSEQ multiplex PCR; TCRdb stores just in-frame clones and leaves some out. The data contain some 510,000 clones, around 89% of them singletons. Material: PBMCs or T cells enriched from blood (not recorded which). The source is a woman aged 40 to 50 who had recovered from COVID-19. CDR3s include the opening cysteine and the closing phenylalanine or tryptophan. The D gene is left open where the match is weak. For some rows the clone size is stated as once, few or many, or as a class when expanded; others skip it.

.	TRBJ1-1	TRBV2	.	CASTGKENTEAFF	TGTGCCAGCACGGGGAAGGAGAACACTGAAGCTTTCTTT
.	TRBJ2-7	TRBV5-4	TRBD1	CASGSDRGGDEQYF	TGTGCCAGCGGGTCGGACAGGGGAGGAGACGAGCAGTACTTC
.	TRBJ1-2	TRBV11-3	.	CASSLERAYGYTF	TGTGCCAGCAGCTTAGAGAGGGCCTATGGCTACACCTTC
.	TRBJ1-5	TRBV5-1	.	CASSLSQGEQPQHF	TGCGCCAGCAGCTTGTCACAGGGAGAACAGCCCCAGCATTTT
.	TRBJ2-1	TRBV13	.	CASSSTSTFAGAVRDEQFF	TGTGCCAGCAGCTCAACTTCAACTTTTGCGGGGGCAGTGAGGGATGAGCAGTTCTTC
.	TRBJ1-2	TRBV19	TRBD1	CASSSSTGEGYTF	TGTGCCAGTAGTTCATCGACAGGGGAAGGCTACACCTTC
.	TRBJ2-3	TRBV27	.	CASSLLGGPHTDTQYF	TGTGCCAGCAGTTTATTAGGCGGGCCCCACACAGATACGCAGTATTTT
.	TRBJ2-3	TRBV6-5	.	CASSYDIRGGTQYF	TGTGCCAGCAGTTACGATATAAGGGGTGGTACGCAGTATTTT
.	TRBJ2-1	TRBV11-2	TRBD2	CASSLDIRTSSGEQFF	TGTGCCAGCAGCTTAGATATTAGGACTAGTTCGGGTGAGCAGTTCTTC
.	TRBJ2-2	TRBV15	.	CATSRDNRELFF	TGTGCCACCAGCAGAGATAATCGGGAGCTGTTTTTT
.	TRBJ2-4	TRBV19	.	CASSLHRGSGDIQYF	TGTGCCAGTAGTCTACACAGGGGTTCGGGAGACATTCAGTACTTC
once	TRBJ2-2	TRBV24-1	.	CATSEGAGRNTGELFF	TGTGCCACCAGTGAAGGGGCAGGGCGGAACACCGGGGAGCTGTTTTTT
once	TRBJ1-5	TRBV29-1	TRBD1	CSVSGGPNQPQHF	TGCAGCGTATCAGGGGGTCCCAATCAGCCCCAGCATTTT
.	TRBJ2-5	TRBV9	.	CASSPNRGGSETQYF	TGTGCCAGCAGCCCGAACCGAGGGGGTTCGGAGACCCAGTACTTC
.	TRBJ1-1	TRBV6-5	TRBD1	CASKQQGFGTEAFF	TGTGCCAGCAAGCAACAGGGGTTTGGCACTGAAGCTTTCTTT
.	TRBJ1-1	TRBV7-2	.	CASSHRRSTKNTEAFF	TGTGCCAGCAGCCATCGCAGGTCCACCAAGAACACTGAAGCTTTCTTT
.	TRBJ2-5	TRBV12-3/TRBV12-4	.	CASSRGSRETQYF	TGTGCCAGCAGCAGGGGAAGCCGAGAGACCCAGTACTTC
.	TRBJ2-7	TRBV5-1	.	CASSFRGSEISYEQYF	TGCGCCAGCAGCTTTAGGGGGTCTGAAATATCCTACGAGCAGTACTTC
.	TRBJ1-2	TRBV3-1/TRBV3-2	.	CASSQEVQGNYGYTF	TGTGCCAGCAGCCAAGAGGTCCAGGGGAACTATGGCTACACCTTC
.	TRBJ1-2	TRBV7-2	TRBD1	CASSPDRGRLNYGYTF	TGTGCCAGCAGCCCGGACAGGGGGCGGTTGAACTATGGCTACACCTTC
once	TRBJ1-6	TRBV19	TRBD1	CASSPDRGLSPLHF	TGTGCCAGTAGTCCCGACAGGGGGCTCTCACCCCTCCACTTT
.	TRBJ2-1	TRBV11-3	TRBD2	CASSLILADVNEQFF	TGTGCCAGCAGCTTAATCCTAGCGGATGTAAATGAGCAGTTCTTC
.	TRBJ1-5	TRBV6-2/TRBV6-3	.	CASSQSPQPQHF	TGTGCCAGCAGTCAATCCCCACAGCCCCAGCATTTT